This T cell receptor beta chain was identified in a study of blood T cell repertoires in COVID-19. About the study: The samples span acute and convalescent COVID-19 from the United States, Italy and Spain. Sources were T cells, B-cell-depleted T cells, or PBMCs; the material itself was cDNA or gDNA.

Original handling: Nucleated cell counts were estimated from reference gene primer amplification. This table comes from immunoSEQ multiplex PCR, and its TCRdb copy is limited to in-frame clones, with some not included. V and J calls and clone size come straight from that table; D and trimming were deduced from the DNA. The sample has roughly 97,000 clones, about four fifths seen once. Trimming at V came to 3 bases and at J to 0 bases, leaving 5 bases not matched to a gene. Germline CDR1 and CDR2: SGDLS and YYNGEE. The CDR3 covers 16 residues. The sequenced sample consisted of peripheral blood. The chain is built from TRBV9 and TRBJ1-3; 8 bases line up with TRBD1. This TCR was sampled from a woman of 80 years or more with active or convalescent COVID-19. The CDR3 DNA reads TGTGCCAGCAGCGCCAGGACAGGGAACTCTGGAAACACCATATATTTT. The encoded protein is CASSARTGNSGNTIYF.